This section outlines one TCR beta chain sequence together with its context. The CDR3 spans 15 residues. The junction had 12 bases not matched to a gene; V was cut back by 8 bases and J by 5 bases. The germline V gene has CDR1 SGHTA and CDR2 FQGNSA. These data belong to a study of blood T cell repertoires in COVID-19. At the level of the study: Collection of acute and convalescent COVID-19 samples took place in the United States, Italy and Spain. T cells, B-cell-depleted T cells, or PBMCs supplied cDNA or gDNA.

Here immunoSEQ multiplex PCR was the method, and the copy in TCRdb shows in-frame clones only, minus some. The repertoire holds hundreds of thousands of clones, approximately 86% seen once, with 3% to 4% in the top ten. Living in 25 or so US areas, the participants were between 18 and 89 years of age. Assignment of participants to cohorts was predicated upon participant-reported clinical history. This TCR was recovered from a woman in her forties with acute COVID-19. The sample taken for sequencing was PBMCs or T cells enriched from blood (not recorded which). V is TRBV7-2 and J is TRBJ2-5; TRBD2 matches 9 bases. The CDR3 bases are TGTGCCAGCGGCCGGGTTAGCGGGAGAGATGAGACCCAGTACTTC. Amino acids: CASGRVSGRDETQYF.